The 30 T cell receptor beta chains below come from one sample, sequenced in a study of cytotoxic CD8 clonotypes in ibrutinib-treated CLL. Sequenced by immunoSEQ multiplex PCR; TCRdb stores in-frame clones only, minus some. The sample carries some 65,000 clones, roughly 57% recorded once. The sample was PBMCs, taken after 12 months of ibrutinib treatment. The receptors shown here come from a human donor with chronic lymphocytic leukemia.

The genes are TRBV2 and TRBJ2-2; D not certain. There are 12 residues in the CDR3. The V end was cut by 4 bases, the J end by 3 bases, with 3 bases between. Germline assignment: CDR1 SNHLY and CDR2 FYNNEI. For the CDR3, the DNA is TGTGCCAGCAGTGGGGACACCGGGGAGCTGTTTTTT. Its protein is CASSGDTGELFF.

This clone was counted between two and nine times. V usage is TRBV27 and J usage is TRBJ2-3; D ambiguous. Germline CDR1 is MNHEY and CDR2 is SMNVEV (reference sequence). The CDR3 has 13 residues. Trimming shortened V by 3 bases and J by 4 bases, and 8 bases separated the two germline ends. CDR3 region: CASSFHTSDTQYF. CDR3 sequence (DNA): TGTGCCAGCAGTTTTCACACCTCAGATACGCAGTATTTT.

This clone was observed a handful of times. The chain employs TRBV28 and TRBJ2-1, with a tentative D call TRBD2 (6 bases). The germline gives CDR1 MDHEN, CDR2 SYDVKM. V gave up 3 bases and J gave up 4 bases, with 16 bases separating them. The CDR3 loop spans 16 amino acids. CDR3 nucleotides: TGTGCCAGCAGTTTGCTGTGGGGGGAGGCATACAATGAGCAGTTCTTC. Translated, it gives CASSLLWGEAYNEQFF. Full variable domain (remainder filled in from reference TRBV28 and TRBJ2-1): DVKVTQSSRYLVKRTGEKVFLECVQDMDHENMFWYRQDPGLGLRLIYFSYDVKMKEKGDIPEGYSVSREKKERFSLILESASTNQTSMYLCASSLLWGEAYNEQFFGPGTRLTVL.

J is TRBJ2-1 and V is TRBV21-1; TRBD2, the D gene given by the table, was not confirmed from the DNA. TRBV21-1 is designated a pseudogene. This CDR3 spans 18 amino acids. DNA for the CDR3: TGTGCCAGCAGCAAAGCGCTTACGGGGAAGTGCTTTAACAATGAGCAGTTCTTC. Its translation is CASSKALTGKCFNNEQFF.

There are a few counts of this clone. The chain is built from TRBV6-4 and TRBJ2-7; D not certain. The CDR3 loop spans 13 amino acids. V gave up 6 bases and J gave up 2 bases, with 11 bases separating them. The germline V gene encodes CDR1 MRHNA and CDR2 SNTAGT. The DNA for the CDR3 is TGTGCCAGCAGAGACACAGACCCCTACGAGCAGTACGTC. It is translated as CASRDTDPYEQYV.

The rearrangement joins TRBV1 to TRBJ1-5; the table names TRBD1, a call not compared with the DNA. TRBV1 is given as a pseudogene. The CDR3 is 17 amino acids. CDR3 coding DNA: TGCACCAGCAGCCAGGATTGCCGGACAGGGGCAGGTCAGCCCCAGCATTTT. The encoded protein is CTSSQDCRTGAGQPQHF.

Notes on this clone: Additional DNA sequences in this sample encode the identical CDR3. This rearrangement joins TRBV27 to TRBJ1-5, with D unclear. The CDR3 is 13 amino acids. The germline V and J ends were trimmed by 3 bases and 2 bases, with 5 bases remaining between them. Germline assignment: CDR1 MNHEY and CDR2 SMNVEV (reference sequence). Here the CDR3 DNA reads TGTGCCAGCAGTTTGGTGGGCAATCAGCCCCAGCATTTT. This gives the protein CASSLVGNQPQHF.

The rearrangement links TRBV2 to TRBJ1-4, with no clear D. The V end lost 8 bases, the J end lost 7 bases, and 14 bases lay between the germline ends. Germline values: CDR1 SNHLY, CDR2 FYNNEI. This CDR3 has 13 amino acids. DNA of the CDR3: TGTGCCAGCCGGGCCCGGGAGGGTGAAAAACTGTTTTTT. This sequence encodes CASRAREGEKLFF.

For the CDR3, the DNA is TGTGCCAGCAGTGAAACCTATCCAGGACTAGCGGGGGGTAGAAACATTCAGTACTTC. Translated, it gives CASSETYPGLAGGRNIQYF. The chain joins TRBV6-1 to TRBJ2-4; 14 bases align to TRBD2. Trimming at V came to 2 bases and at J to 6 bases, leaving 12 bases not matched to a gene. CDR3 length: 19 amino acids. From germline, CDR1 is MNHNS and CDR2 SASEGT.

This clone is judged medium-sized. The rearrangement uses TRBV28 and TRBJ1-5, with unresolved D. V was pared by 5 bases and J by 9 bases, with 11 bases between. The CDR3 spans 12 residues. Germline CDR1 MDHEN, CDR2 SYDVKM. The CDR3 DNA is TGTGCCAGCAGTGCCCCCCGGGGGCCCCAGCATTTT. The encoded protein is CASSAPRGPQHF.

This clone occurred a few times. This chain connects TRBV10-3 to TRBJ1-1; the D is unclear. Between the trimmed V and J ends, which lost 2 bases and 1 base, there was a span of 11 bases. CDR3 size: 15 residues. CDR1 and CDR2 (germline): ENHRY, SYGVKD. The CDR3 sequence: CAISERNTPNTEAFF. CDR3 bases: TGTGCCATCAGTGAGCGGAACACCCCGAACACTGAAGCTTTCTTT.

This clone occurred a few times. The chain joins TRBV7-9 to TRBJ2-1, with D maybe TRBD2 (6 bases). Germline V lookup: CDR1 SEHNR, CDR2 FQNEAQ (reference sequence). The CDR3 has 13 residues. Trimming took 1 base from V and 12 from J, leaving 13 bases between them. CDR3 nucleotides: TGTGCCAGCAGCTTAGGGGGAGGAATATCGCAGTTCTTC. Translated: CASSLGGGISQFF.

There are a few counts of this clone. The chain has TRBV28 and TRBJ1-2; D is unclear. Trimming stripped 6 bases from V and 4 bases from J, with 15 bases between. This CDR3 region has 14 residues. CDR1 is MDHEN and CDR2 is SYDVKM in the germline V gene. The CDR3 DNA follows: TGTGCCAGCAGCCCGACCGGGCCTTTCTATGGCTACACCTTC. Residues: CASSPTGPFYGYTF.

The table lists this clone with a few counts. This sequence joins TRBV6-5 and TRBJ2-1; 7 nucleotides align to TRBD1. Germline V lookup: CDR1 MNHEY, CDR2 SVGAGI. There are 14 residues in the CDR3. Trimming removed 6 bases from V and 4 bases from J; junction bases left unmatched: 6. The CDR3 DNA follows: TGTGCCAGCAGAAACAGGGGCAGGTACAATGAGCAGTTCTTC. Its translation is CASRNRGRYNEQFF.

This chain joins TRBV6-6 and TRBJ1-5; 11 nucleotides match TRBD1. The CDR3 contains 16 residues. The germline CDR1 and CDR2 sequences are MNHNY and SVGAGI (reference sequence). Trimming at V came to 6 bases and at J to 7 bases, leaving 11 bases not matched to a gene. CDR3 in amino acids: CASRRRTGGVGQPQHF. The DNA of the CDR3 is TGTGCCAGCAGAAGAAGGACAGGGGGCGTTGGACAGCCCCAGCATTTT.

V gene TRBV28 combines with J gene TRBJ2-1; 8 positions match TRBD1. The CDR3 runs to 15 residues. CDR1 and CDR2 from the germline V gene are MDHEN and SYDVKM. V was clipped by 4 bases and J by 6 bases; unmatched bases: 8. CDR3 nucleotides: TGTGCCAGCAGTTGGCAGGGGGCGCTGGGCAATGAGCAGTTCTTC. Its protein is CASSWQGALGNEQFF.

J is TRBJ1-2 and V is TRBV6-5; 8 nucleotides line up with TRBD1. Trimming removed 7 bases from V and 4 bases from J; junction bases left unmatched: 5. The germline V gene encodes CDR1 MNHEY and CDR2 SVGAGI. The CDR3 sequence is 13 residues long. CDR3 nucleotides: TGTGCCAGCAATCCGACAGGGGTCTATGGCTACACCTTC. Translating gives CASNPTGVYGYTF.

Remarks on this clone: Other DNA sequences in the same sample also yield this CDR3. The chain is built from TRBV6-6 and TRBJ2-3; D remains ambiguous. CDR1 and CDR2 from the germline V gene are MNHNY and SVGAGI (reference sequence). V was shortened by 4 bases and J by 5 bases, with 4 bases between the two germline ends. This CDR3 has 11 residues. The CDR3 loop reads CASSLGDTQYF. CDR3 nucleotides: TGTGCCAGCAGTTTGGGAGATACGCAGTATTTT.

The genes are TRBV5-1 and TRBJ1-1; possibly TRBD1 for D (5 bases). V dropped 1 base and J dropped 5 bases, with 18 bases sitting between them. Germline CDR1 is SGHRS and CDR2 is YFSETQ. The CDR3 contains 16 residues. The CDR3 DNA reads as TGCGCCAGCAGCTTGTCCGGGTTTCAGGGCGGTACTGAAGCTTTCTTT. Its protein is CASSLSGFQGGTEAFF. Together with reference TRBV5-1 and TRBJ1-1, the CDR3 gives the full variable domain: KAGVTQTPRYLIKTRGQQVTLSCSPISGHRSVSWYQQTPGQGLQFLFEYFSETQRNKGNFPGRFSGRQFSNSRSEMNVSTLELGDSALYLCASSLSGFQGGTEAFFGQGTRLTVV.

This chain joins TRBV5-1 and TRBJ2-1; the D gene is possibly TRBD2 (5 bases). The CDR3 runs to 19 residues. The V end was cut by 0 bases, the J end by 0 bases, with 19 bases between. Germline V gene data show CDR1 as SGHRS and CDR2 as YFSETQ. The CDR3 sequence: CASSLVAVPAANSYNEQFF. The CDR3 region has the DNA TGCGCCAGCAGCTTGGTGGCGGTTCCAGCGGCAAACTCCTACAATGAGCAGTTCTTC.

The V and J genes are TRBV6-5 and TRBJ1-1; D unresolved. The CDR3 contains 9 residues. With 7 bases removed from V and 9 bases from J, the gap between germline ends came to 6 bases. The germline V gene encodes CDR1 MNHEY and CDR2 SVGAGI. The DNA for the CDR3 is TGTGCCAGCAAGTCGCAAGCTTTCTTT. It yields the protein CASKSQAFF.

The rearrangement links TRBV4-1 to TRBJ2-1; D assignment may be TRBD1 or TRBD2 (5 bases each). V was clipped by 3 bases and J by 5 bases, with 8 bases between them. Germline lookup yields CDR1 MGHRA and CDR2 YSYEKL. The CDR3 extends over 13 amino acids. Written as DNA, the CDR3 is TGCGCCAGCAGCCAGGGACCTAACAATGAGCAGTTCTTC. Its translation: CASSQGPNNEQFF.

The chain combines TRBV11-3 with TRBJ2-1; tentative D call: TRBD2 (6 bases). The CDR3 contains 13 residues. Germline V gives CDR1 SGHNT, CDR2 YENEEA. The V end lost 1 base, the J end lost 9 bases, and 10 bases lay between the germline ends. CDR3 sequence reads: CASSLVRGFEQFF. The CDR3 DNA follows: TGTGCCAGCAGCTTAGTTCGGGGGTTTGAGCAGTTCTTC.

This clone has more than one count but fewer than ten. V usage is TRBV6-1 and J usage is TRBJ2-7, with TRBD1 identical over 8 bases. This CDR3 is built from 15 residues. With V trimmed by 6 bases and J by 3 bases, 10 bases remained unmatched. Germline V CDR1 and CDR2: MNHNS, SASEGT. CDR3 residues: CASRDRDRNVYEQYF. The CDR3, as DNA: TGTGCCAGCAGAGACCGGGACAGGAATGTCTACGAGCAGTACTTC.

This clone was observed a single time. V gene TRBV19 combines with J gene TRBJ2-1; possibly TRBD1 or TRBD2 for D (7 bases each). With 3 bases removed from V and 9 bases from J, the gap between germline ends came to 24 bases. The CDR3 sequence is 17 residues long. Germline-derived CDR1 and CDR2 are LNHDA and SQIVND (reference sequence). CDR3 amino acids: CASSIEGTAGGAAEQFF. The DNA for the CDR3 is TGTGCCAGTAGTATCGAAGGGACAGCTGGGGGGGCCGCTGAGCAGTTCTTC.

The chain links TRBV5-1 to TRBJ1-1; the D is unclear. V was clipped by 1 base and J by 1 base, with 8 bases between them. This CDR3 has 14 residues. Germline V lookup: CDR1 SGHRS, CDR2 YFSETQ. The CDR3 nucleotides are TGCGCCAGCAGCTTGTCTTTGGAGAACACTGAAGCTTTCTTT. Translation gives CASSLSLENTEAFF. The full variable domain, in which reference TRBV5-1 and TRBJ1-1 provide the parts outside the CDR3, is KAGVTQTPRYLIKTRGQQVTLSCSPISGHRSVSWYQQTPGQGLQFLFEYFSETQRNKGNFPGRFSGRQFSNSRSEMNVSTLELGDSALYLCASSLSLENTEAFFGQGTRLTVV.

The chain carries TRBV14 and TRBJ1-2; 7 bases line up with TRBD1. The V gene end was trimmed by 4 bases and the J gene end by 3 bases; junction bases not matched to a gene: 2. The CDR3 extends over 13 amino acids. Germline V gene lookup returns CDR1 SGHDN and CDR2 FVKESK. CDR3 sequence: CASSRGQHYGYTF. The CDR3 DNA sequence: TGTGCCAGCAGCCGGGGACAGCACTATGGCTACACCTTC.

The rearrangement uses TRBV29-1 and TRBJ1-2, with D unclear. Between the trimmed V and J ends, which lost 2 bases and 1 base, there was a span of 11 bases. This CDR3 is built from 14 residues. Per germline, CDR1 SQVTM and CDR2 ANQGSEA. The chain's CDR3 is CSVEFFVGNYGYTF. CDR3 sequence (DNA): TGCAGCGTTGAATTTTTCGTGGGTAACTATGGCTACACCTTC.

The gene calls are TRBV19 and TRBJ2-2, with D hard to call. Germline lookup yields CDR1 LNHDA and CDR2 SQIVND (reference sequence). The V end was cut by 6 bases, the J end by 4 bases, with 9 bases between. This CDR3 has 13 amino acids. The CDR3 DNA sequence: TGTGCCAGTAGGCGTGGTCGCACCGGGGAGCTGTTTTTT. This gives the protein CASRRGRTGELFF.

The rearrangement links TRBV28 to TRBJ2-5; the D is unclear. The CDR3 covers 14 residues. CDR1 and CDR2 (germline): MDHEN, SYDVKM. The germline V and J ends were trimmed by 3 bases and 4 bases, with 12 bases remaining between them. The CDR3 DNA sequence: TGTGCCAGCAGTTTCGTCTTACTCCGAGAGACCCAGTACTTC. Translated, it gives CASSFVLLRETQYF.